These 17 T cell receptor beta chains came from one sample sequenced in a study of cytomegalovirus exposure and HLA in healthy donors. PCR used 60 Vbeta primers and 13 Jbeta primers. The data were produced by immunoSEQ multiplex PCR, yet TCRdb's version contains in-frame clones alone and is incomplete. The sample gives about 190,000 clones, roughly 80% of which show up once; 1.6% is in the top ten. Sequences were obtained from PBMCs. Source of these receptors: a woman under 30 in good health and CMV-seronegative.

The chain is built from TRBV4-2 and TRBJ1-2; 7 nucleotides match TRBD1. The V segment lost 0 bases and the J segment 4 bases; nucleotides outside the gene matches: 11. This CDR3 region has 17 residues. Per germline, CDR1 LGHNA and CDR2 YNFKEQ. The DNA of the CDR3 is TGTGCCAGCAGCCAAGAAGGTCGAGGGGGCGACTTCTATGGCTACACCTTC. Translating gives CASSQEGRGGDFYGYTF.

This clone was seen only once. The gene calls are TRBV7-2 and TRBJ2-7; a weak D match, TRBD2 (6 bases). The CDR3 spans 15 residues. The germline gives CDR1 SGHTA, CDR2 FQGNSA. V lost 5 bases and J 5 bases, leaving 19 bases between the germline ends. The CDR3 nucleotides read TGTGCCAGCAGCCCCCAGGAGGGAGAGAAGAACGAGCAGTACTTC. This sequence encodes CASSPQEGEKNEQYF. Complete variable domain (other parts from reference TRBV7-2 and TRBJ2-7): GAGVSQSPSNKVTEKGKDVELRCDPISGHTALYWYRQSLGQGLEFLIYFQGNSAPDKSGLPSDRFSAERTGGSVSTLTIQRTQQEDSAVYLCASSPQEGEKNEQYFGPGTRLTVT.

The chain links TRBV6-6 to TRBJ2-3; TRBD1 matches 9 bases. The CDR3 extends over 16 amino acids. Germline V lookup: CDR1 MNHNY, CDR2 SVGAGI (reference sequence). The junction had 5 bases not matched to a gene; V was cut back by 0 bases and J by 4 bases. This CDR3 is CASSYSGTGTPDTQYF. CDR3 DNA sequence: TGTGCCAGCAGTTACTCGGGGACAGGGACCCCAGATACGCAGTATTTT.

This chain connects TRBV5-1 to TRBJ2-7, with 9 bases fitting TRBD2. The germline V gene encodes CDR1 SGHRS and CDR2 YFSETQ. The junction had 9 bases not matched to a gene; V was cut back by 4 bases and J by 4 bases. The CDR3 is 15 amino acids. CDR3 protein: CASSPTAGGPYEQYF. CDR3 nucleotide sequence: TGCGCCAGCAGCCCTACAGCGGGAGGTCCTTACGAGCAGTACTTC.

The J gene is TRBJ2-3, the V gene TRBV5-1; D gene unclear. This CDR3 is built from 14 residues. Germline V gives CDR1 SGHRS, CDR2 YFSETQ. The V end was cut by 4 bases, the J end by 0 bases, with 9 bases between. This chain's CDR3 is CASSAEKSTDTQYF. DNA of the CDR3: TGCGCCAGCAGCGCCGAGAAGAGCACAGATACGCAGTATTTT.

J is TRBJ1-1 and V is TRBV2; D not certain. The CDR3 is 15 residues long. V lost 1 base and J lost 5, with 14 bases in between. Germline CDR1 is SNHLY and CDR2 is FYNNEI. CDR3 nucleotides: TGTGCCAGCAGTGAAGAAGCCCAATCGGGGACTGAAGCTTTCTTT. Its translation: CASSEEAQSGTEAFF.

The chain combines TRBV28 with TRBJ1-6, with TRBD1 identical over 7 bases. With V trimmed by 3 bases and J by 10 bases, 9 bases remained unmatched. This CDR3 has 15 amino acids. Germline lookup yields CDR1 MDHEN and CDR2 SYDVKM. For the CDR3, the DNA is TGTGCCAGCAGTTTGTCCGGAGGGGGCATCTCACCCCTCCACTTT. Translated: CASSLSGGGISPLHF.

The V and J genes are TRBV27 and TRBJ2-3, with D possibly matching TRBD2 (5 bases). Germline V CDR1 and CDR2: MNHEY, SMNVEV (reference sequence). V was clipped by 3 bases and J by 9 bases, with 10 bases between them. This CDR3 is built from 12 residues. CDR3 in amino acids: CASSFSVGTQYF. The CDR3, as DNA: TGTGCCAGCAGTTTTAGCGTAGGCACGCAGTATTTT.

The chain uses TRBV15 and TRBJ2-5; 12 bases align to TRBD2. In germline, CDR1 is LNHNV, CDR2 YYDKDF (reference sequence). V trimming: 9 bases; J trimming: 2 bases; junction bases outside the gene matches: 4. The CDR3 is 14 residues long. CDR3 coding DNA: TGTGCCACTGCTAGCGGGGGGGATCAAGAGACCCAGTACTTC. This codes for CATASGGDQETQYF.

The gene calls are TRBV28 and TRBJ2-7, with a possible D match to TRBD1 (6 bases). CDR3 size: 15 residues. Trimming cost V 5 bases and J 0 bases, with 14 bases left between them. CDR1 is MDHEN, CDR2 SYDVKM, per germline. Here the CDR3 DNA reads TGTGCCAGCAGTGCTCCCGGGACACTCTCCTACGAGCAGTACTTC. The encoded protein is CASSAPGTLSYEQYF.

CDR3 residues: CASSWTDADSNQPQHF. The CDR3 coding sequence is TGTGCCAGCAGTTGGACTGACGCGGATAGCAATCAGCCCCAGCATTTT. V usage is TRBV7-9 and J usage is TRBJ1-5; D unclear. The CDR3 runs to 16 residues. Germline loops: CDR1 SEHNR, CDR2 FQNEAQ (reference sequence). Trimming took 6 bases from V and 0 from J, leaving 15 bases between them. Looking up the rest from reference TRBV7-9 and TRBJ1-5 gives the full variable domain: DTGVSQNPRHKITKRGQNVTFRCDPISEHNRLYWYRQTLGQGPEFLTYFQNEAQLEKSRLLSDRFSAERPKGSFSTLEIQRTEQGDSAMYLCASSWTDADSNQPQHFGDGTRLSIL.

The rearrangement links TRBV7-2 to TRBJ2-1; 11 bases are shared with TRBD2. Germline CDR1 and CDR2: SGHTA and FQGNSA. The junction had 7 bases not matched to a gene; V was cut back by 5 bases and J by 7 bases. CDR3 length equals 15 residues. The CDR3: CASSDRLAGRNEQFF. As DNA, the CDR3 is TGTGCCAGCAGCGATCGACTAGCGGGGAGGAATGAGCAGTTCTTC.

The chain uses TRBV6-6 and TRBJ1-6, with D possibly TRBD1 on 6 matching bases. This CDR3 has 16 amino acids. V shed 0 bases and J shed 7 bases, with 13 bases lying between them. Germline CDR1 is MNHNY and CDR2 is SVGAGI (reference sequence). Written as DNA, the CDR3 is TGTGCCAGCAGTTACTCGGGTGGTCAGGGGAATTCACCCCTCCACTTT. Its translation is CASSYSGGQGNSPLHF.

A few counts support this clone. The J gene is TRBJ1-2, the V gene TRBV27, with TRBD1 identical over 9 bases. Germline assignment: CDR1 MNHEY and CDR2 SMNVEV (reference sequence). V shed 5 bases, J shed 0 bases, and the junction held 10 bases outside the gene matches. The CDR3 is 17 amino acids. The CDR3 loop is CASSPDSGTGTNYGYTF. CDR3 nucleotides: TGTGCCAGCAGTCCAGACTCCGGGACAGGGACTAACTATGGCTACACCTTC.

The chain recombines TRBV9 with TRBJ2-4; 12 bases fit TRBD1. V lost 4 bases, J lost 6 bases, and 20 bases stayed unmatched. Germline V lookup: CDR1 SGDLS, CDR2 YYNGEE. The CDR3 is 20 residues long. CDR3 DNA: TGTGCCAGCAGCCCCTCCGTCCCGGGACAGGGGGCCTACTCGGTAAACATTCAGTACTTC. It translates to CASSPSVPGQGAYSVNIQYF.

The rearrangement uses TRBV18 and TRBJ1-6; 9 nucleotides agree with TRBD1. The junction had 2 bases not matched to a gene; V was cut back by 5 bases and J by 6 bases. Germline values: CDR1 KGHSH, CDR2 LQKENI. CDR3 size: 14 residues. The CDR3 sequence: CASSTTGGNSPLHF. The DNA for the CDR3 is TGTGCCAGCTCAACGACAGGGGGTAATTCACCCCTCCACTTT.

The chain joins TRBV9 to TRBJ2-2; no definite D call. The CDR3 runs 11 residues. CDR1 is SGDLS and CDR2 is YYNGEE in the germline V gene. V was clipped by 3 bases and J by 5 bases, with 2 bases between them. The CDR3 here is CASSATGELFF. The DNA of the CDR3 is TGTGCCAGCAGCGCAACCGGGGAGCTGTTTTTT.